The rows below give T cell receptor beta chains drawn from one sample of a study of blood T cell repertoires in COVID-19. TCRdb's table, derived via immunoSEQ multiplex PCR, lists solely in-frame clones and lacks some. Of 130,000 or so clones in the sample, about 91% were seen once. The sample consisted of peripheral blood. Receptors were obtained from a man in his fifties with acute or convalescent COVID-19. The CDR3 runs from the conserved cysteine through the conserved F or W. D genes are given only for firm matches. Not every row has a clone size; where given, it reads once, few, many or a size class.

abundance | d_gene | j_gene | v_gene | len | CDR3aa | CDR3nt
- | TRBD1 | TRBJ1-3 | TRBV9 | 16 | CASSRDSPRSGNTIYF | TGTGCCAGCAGTAGGGACAGCCCCCGCTCTGGAAACACCATATATTTT
- | TRBD1 | TRBJ1-1 | TRBV7-2 | 15 | CASSFTGQGFSEAFF | TGTGCCAGCAGCTTTACCGGACAGGGCTTTTCTGAAGCTTTCTTT
- | TRBD2 | TRBJ2-3 | TRBV5-5 | 15 | CASSLPWTRTDTQYF | TGTGCCAGCAGCTTGCCCTGGACTAGGACGGATACGCAGTATTTT
- | - | TRBJ1-2 | TRBV18 | 13 | CASSPQENYGYTF | TGTGCCAGCTCTCCCCAGGAAAACTATGGCTACACCTTC
- | - | TRBJ2-6 | TRBV5-4 | 15 | CASTQPGAGANVLTF | TGTGCCAGCACCCAACCCGGGGCTGGGGCCAACGTCCTGACTTTC
once | - | TRBJ1-2 | TRBV11-2 | 13 | CASSLEGVGGYTF | TGTGCCAGCAGCTTAGAAGGGGTCGGGGGCTACACCTTC
- | TRBD1 | TRBJ2-1 | TRBV7-2 | 15 | CASSFSGGSYNEQFF | TGTGCCAGCAGCTTCTCAGGGGGCTCCTACAATGAGCAGTTCTTC
- | TRBD1 | TRBJ1-2 | TRBV30 | 15 | CAWSDRGISNYGYTF | TGTGCCTGGAGTGACAGGGGGATCTCTAACTATGGCTACACCTTC
- | - | TRBJ1-6 | TRBV28 | 13 | CASSLARNSPLHF | TGTGCCAGCAGTTTAGCCAGAAATTCACCCCTCCACTTT
- | TRBD2 | TRBJ2-5 | TRBV7-2 | 15 | CASSSSGQLQETQYF | TGTGCCAGCAGCTCTAGCGGCCAGCTCCAAGAGACCCAGTACTTC
- | - | TRBJ1-1 | TRBV5-1 | 14 | CASSLRGGPTEAFF | TGCGCCAGCAGCTTGAGGGGCGGACCCACTGAAGCTTTCTTT
- | TRBD2 | TRBJ2-5 | TRBV5-1 | 15 | CASSLQGGVWETQYF | TGCGCCAGCAGCCTGCAGGGAGGGGTTTGGGAGACCCAGTACTTC
- | TRBD1 | TRBJ2-7 | TRBV5-1 | 15 | CASSPRTGGIYEQYF | TGCGCCAGCAGCCCTCGGACAGGGGGCATCTACGAGCAGTACTTC
- | TRBD2 | TRBJ2-7 | TRBV5-4 | 12 | CASSWGGYEQYF | TGTGCCAGCAGCTGGGGGGGATACGAGCAGTACTTC
- | - | TRBJ2-2 | TRBV28 | 12 | CASSLGPGELFF | TGTGCCAGCAGTTTAGGGCCCGGGGAGCTGTTTTTT
- | - | TRBJ1-5 | TRBV6-5 | 14 | CASSRSPSIQPQHF | TGTGCCAGCAGCCGTAGCCCGAGTATCCAGCCCCAGCATTTT
- | TRBD1 | TRBJ2-7 | TRBV10-3 | 15 | CAISSGPGGSYEQYF | TGTGCCATCAGTAGTGGACCAGGGGGCAGTTACGAGCAGTACTTC
- | TRBD1 | TRBJ1-1 | TRBV9 | 17 | CASSVASQTGGLSEAFF | TGTGCCAGCAGCGTAGCTTCACAGACAGGGGGGCTTTCTGAAGCTTTCTTT
- | TRBD1 | TRBJ2-7 | TRBV5-4 | 16 | CASSLAPGQGKDEQYF | TGTGCCAGCAGCTTGGCCCCGGGACAGGGGAAGGACGAGCAGTACTTC
- | - | TRBJ2-3 | TRBV24-1 | 16 | CATSDPGRGQRDTQYF | TGTGCCACCAGTGATCCCGGGAGGGGGCAAAGAGATACGCAGTATTTT
- | TRBD2 | TRBJ2-7 | TRBV7-2 | 18 | CASSLVSQNFGRPYEQYF | TGTGCCAGCAGCTTAGTGAGTCAGAACTTCGGGAGGCCCTACGAGCAGTACTTC
- | TRBD1 | TRBJ1-2 | TRBV10-3 | 14 | CAISITGGLYGYTF | TGTGCCATCAGCATTACAGGGGGTCTCTATGGCTACACCTTC
- | - | TRBJ1-5 | TRBV28 | 12 | CASSLQGQPQHF | TGTGCCAGCAGTCTGCAGGGACAGCCCCAGCATTTT
once | - | TRBJ2-1 | TRBV11-3 | 15 | CASSPGGGSYNEQFF | TGTGCCAGCAGCCCGGGGGGCGGGAGCTACAATGAGCAGTTCTTC
- | - | TRBJ1-5 | TRBV24-1 | 15 | CATSDPGQGNQPQHF | TGTGCCACCAGTGATCCGGGACAAGGCAATCAGCCCCAGCATTTT
- | - | TRBJ1-4 | TRBV9 | 16 | CASSPREGVPNEKLFF | TGTGCCAGCAGCCCTCGCGAGGGAGTACCTAATGAAAAACTGTTTTTT
- | - | TRBJ1-3 | TRBV6-1 | 16 | CASSEVAANSGNTIYF | TGTGCCAGCAGTGAAGTAGCGGCAAACTCTGGAAACACCATATATTTT
- | - | TRBJ1-5 | TRBV5-5 | 15 | CASSSPERPNQPQHF | TGTGCCAGCAGCTCACCGGAGCGGCCGAATCAGCCCCAGCATTTT
- | - | TRBJ1-2 | TRBV19 | 14 | CASKIRGPNYGYTF | TGTGCCAGTAAGATAAGGGGCCCTAACTATGGCTACACCTTC
- | TRBD2 | TRBJ2-3 | TRBV13 | 18 | CASSSSGTSGGETDTQYF | TGTGCCAGCAGCTCTAGCGGGACTAGCGGGGGGGAGACAGATACGCAGTATTTT
- | TRBD2 | TRBJ2-5 | TRBV6-4 | 14 | CASSRTGGGETQYF | TGTGCCAGCAGCCGAACTGGGGGAGGGGAGACCCAGTACTTC
once | - | TRBJ2-2 | TRBV5-1 | 14 | CASSLTENTGELFF | TGCGCCAGCAGCTTGACAGAGAACACCGGGGAGCTGTTTTTT
- | - | TRBJ1-2 | TRBV7-8 | 12 | CASSAGTTGYTF | TGTGCCAGCAGCGCCGGGACAACAGGCTACACCTTC
- | TRBD1 | TRBJ1-5 | TRBV12-3/TRBV12-4 | 12 | CASKQGDQPQHF | TGTGCCAGCAAACAGGGGGATCAGCCCCAGCATTTT
- | - | TRBJ1-2 | TRBV5-4 | 15 | CASSLGTGANYGYTF | TGTGCCAGCAGCTTAGGGACGGGAGCTAACTATGGCTACACCTTC
- | - | TRBJ1-4 | TRBV5-1 | 14 | CASSPNAGNEKLFF | TGCGCCAGCAGCCCAAACGCGGGGAATGAAAAACTGTTTTTT
- | - | TRBJ1-2 | TRBV7-9 | 12 | CASSYTGYGYTF | TGTGCCAGCAGTTATACAGGCTATGGCTACACCTTC
once | TRBD1 | TRBJ2-4 | TRBV5-1 | 16 | CASSSTGDRGKNIQYF | TGCGCCAGCAGCTCTACAGGGGACAGAGGCAAAAACATTCAGTACTTC
- | - | TRBJ2-7 | TRBV16 | 11 | CASSSAWEQYF | TGTGCCAGCAGCTCCGCGTGGGAGCAGTACTTC
- | - | TRBJ1-1 | TRBV28 | 13 | CASSLRGFTEAFF | TGTGCCAGCAGCTTGAGAGGGTTCACTGAAGCTTTCTTT
- | TRBD1 | TRBJ1-6 | TRBV12-5 | 17 | CASGLVALTGGYSPLHF | TGTGCTAGTGGTTTGGTAGCGTTAACAGGGGGTTATTCACCCCTCCACTTT
- | TRBD1 | TRBJ1-2 | TRBV5-1 | 15 | CASSPGQGGNYGYTF | TGCGCCAGCAGCCCGGGACAGGGGGGTAACTATGGCTACACCTTC
- | - | TRBJ2-5 | TRBV5-1 | 13 | CASSFSGDETQYF | TGCGCCAGCAGCTTTTCGGGGGATGAGACCCAGTACTTC
- | TRBD1 | TRBJ2-1 | TRBV27 | 16 | CASSLRLAGGLNEQFF | TGTGCCAGCAGTTTAAGGTTGGCAGGGGGCCTGAATGAGCAGTTCTTC
- | - | TRBJ2-2 | TRBV7-9 | 14 | CASTGSANTGELFF | TGTGCCTCGACCGGCAGCGCGAACACCGGGGAGCTGTTTTTT
- | - | TRBJ1-3 | TRBV7-2 | 14 | CASSLGVSGNTIYF | TGTGCCAGCAGCTTAGGAGTCTCTGGAAACACCATATATTTT
- | - | TRBJ1-5 | TRBV18 | 14 | CASSPFGGDQPQHF | TGTGCCAGCTCCCCCTTTGGAGGCGATCAGCCCCAGCATTTT
- | - | TRBJ2-3 | TRBV9 | 14 | CASTPGQWADTQYF | TGTGCCAGTACACCGGGACAATGGGCAGATACGCAGTATTTT
- | TRBD1 | TRBJ1-2 | TRBV10-3 | 19 | CAISDRNLGTGGWDYGYTF | TGTGCCATCAGTGATCGAAATTTAGGTACAGGGGGATGGGACTATGGCTACACCTTC
- | - | TRBJ1-2 | TRBV7-2 | 14 | CASSFPLGGYGYTF | TGTGCCAGCAGTTTCCCACTCGGAGGTTATGGCTACACCTTC